Sequencing of this TCR beta chain was carried out in a study of T cells in Graves' hyperthyroidism and ophthalmopathy. Overall study results and limits: Most thyroid clonotypes with frequency above 0.001 were detected in blood.

In regard to this clonotype: Its specificity is unknown. Germline is not matched at one junction end, which may reflect a read error.

This CDR3 has 14 amino acids. CDR1 SGHRS and CDR2 YFSETQ come from the germline V gene. Authors of the study amplified TCR beta CDR3 regions from RNA transcripts. HTBI primers were employed in a first-round RT-PCR of the TCR CDR3. TCRdb called the multiplex PCR reads again in MiXCR, with one record for every CDR3 protein. The table shows around 300,000 distinct CDR3 sequences, with over 11% occurring only once. This clonotype was obtained from a woman in her 30s with Graves' hyperthyroidism. Material: blood. The chain couples TRBV5-1 to TRBJ1-4; 8 bases agree with TRBD1. The CDR3 spells CASSRTGTNEKLSF. In nucleotides, the CDR3 is TGCGCCAGCAGCAGGACAGGGACTAATGAAAAACTGTCTTTT. The full variable domain, rest sourced from reference TRBV5-1 and TRBJ1-4, is KAGVTQTPRYLIKTRGQQVTLSCSPISGHRSVSWYQQTPGQGLQFLFEYFSETQRNKGNFPGRFSGRQFSNSRSEMNVSTLELGDSALYLCASSRTGTNEKLSFGSGTQLSVL.